This TCR beta chain was sequenced during a study of CD8+ T cells in alopecia areata. At the level of the study: Once tofacitinib had been taken for 6 to 18 months, 6 months off drug followed.

CDR1 SGHTA and CDR2 FQGNSA come from the germline V gene. J lost 2 bases, V lost 3 bases, and 5 bases had no gene match. This CDR3 contains 18 residues. Treatment described: oral pan-JAK inhibitor, 5-10 mg twice daily. Study results and caveats: Many expanded lesional clones persisted during tofacitinib (in both scalp and blood). Among the 100 top clones, expanded CD8+ clones, like scalp clonality, were significantly decreased by tofacitinib.

cDNA serving as the sequencing template came from extracted, reverse transcribed RNA. Measured with immunoSEQ multiplex PCR; TCRdb has only the in-frame clones, and not every one. The profile shows roughly 230,000 clones, roughly two fifths of them singletons. With respect to this clone: The antigen remains undetermined.

The J gene is TRBJ2-4, the V gene TRBV7-2, with 15 nucleotides matching TRBD2. The receptor was derived from a human donor with alopecia areata. Sequencing used CD4+ T cells sorted from blood, obtained at approximately week 39, from a patient treated with tofacitinib. The chain's CDR3 is CASSLRGLAGGPKNIQYF. The CDR3 DNA sequence: TGTGCCAGCAGCTTGAGGGGACTAGCGGGAGGACCCAAAAACATTCAGTACTTC.